The 13 T cell receptor beta chains listed next were all sequenced from one sample in a study of response to subunit inactivated influenza vaccine (dated by TCRdb to the late 2010s). Libraries were made using RT-PCR. The instrument given in TCRdb is Illumina HiSeq 2500. TCRdb reprocessing: public reads trimmed at Q25 with fastp, clones called with MiXCR, in-frame beta chains kept. Under each unique CDR3 protein, matching rows form one entry showing the most common genes and DNA. This sample gives about 540,000 distinct CDR3 sequences in total; around a quarter of them show up just once. In total, the top ten clones hold approximately 3% of the sample. The same data also contributed to another study, on T cells expressing NK-cell markers. Drawing on the second study: TCR beta cDNA libraries were prepared using 5'RACE template switching, which introduced a universal primer site and unique molecular identifiers.

Sequencing used CD4+ T cells sorted from PBMCs, obtained about 13 days after vaccination. The receptors derive from a man aged 45 to 65 who received an inactivated influenza vaccine. Donor details come from another sample of the same person, matched by shared clones.

This clonotype turned up a few times. The chain has TRBV7-3 and TRBJ2-1; TRBD2 aligns across 14 bases. The V gene end was trimmed by 5 bases and the J gene end by 6 bases; junction bases not matched to a gene: 3. This CDR3 contains 15 residues. Germline lookup yields CDR1 SGHTA and CDR2 FQGTGA. The chain's CDR3 is CASSAGTSGSNEQFF. CDR3 DNA sequence: TGTGCCAGCAGCGCAGGGACTAGCGGGAGCAATGAGCAGTTCTTC.

The gene calls are TRBV5-6 and TRBJ2-1, with 9 bases fitting TRBD2. The germline CDR1 and CDR2 sequences are SGHDT and YYEEEE. The length of the CDR3 is 17 residues. Trimming removed 0 bases from V and 9 bases from J; junction bases left unmatched: 13. In DNA, the CDR3 is TGTGCCAGCAGCTTGGTGGTAGCGGGAGACCCTACAAGTGAGCAGTTCTTC. This translates into CASSLVVAGDPTSEQFF.

This clonotype was detected only once. J is TRBJ2-3 and V is TRBV29-1; 9 nucleotides match TRBD2. V was pared by 3 bases and J by 4 bases, with 14 bases of the junction left unmatched. CDR1 SQVTM and CDR2 ANQGSEA come from the germline V gene. The CDR3 has 17 amino acids. The CDR3 is CSVELPTSGRSADTQYF. The CDR3 DNA follows: TGCAGCGTTGAGCTCCCGACAAGCGGGAGGTCCGCAGATACGCAGTATTTT.

This clonotype was seen more than once but under ten times. The CDR3 is CSARRGKDQPQHF. CDR3 nucleotides: TGCAGTGCTAGACGGGGTAAGGATCAGCCCCAGCATTTT. The chain uses TRBV20-1 and TRBJ1-5; D remains unclear. In germline, CDR1 is DFQATT, CDR2 SNEGSKA (reference sequence). Trimming stripped 2 bases from V and 5 bases from J, with 10 bases between. CDR3 length: 13 amino acids.

Only a few counts were recorded for this clonotype. V and J are TRBV3-1 and TRBJ2-1, with TRBD1 matching 8 bases. CDR1 is LGHDT and CDR2 is YNNKEL in the germline V gene (reference sequence). The CDR3 consists of 16 residues. The J segment lost 12 bases and the V segment lost 1 base, leaving 14 bases of the junction unmatched. CDR3 amino acids: CASSQASTGGLGLQFF. For the CDR3, the DNA is TGTGCCAGCAGCCAAGCGTCCACAGGGGGGTTGGGATTGCAGTTCTTC.

The J gene is TRBJ2-3, the V gene TRBV28, with 7 bases matching TRBD2. Germline values: CDR1 MDHEN, CDR2 SYDVKM. Trimming removed 3 bases from V and 2 bases from J; junction bases left unmatched: 5. The CDR3 has 15 amino acids. The DNA of the CDR3 is TGTGCCAGCAGTTTTCGGACTAGACACACAGATACGCAGTATTTT. Translated, it gives CASSFRTRHTDTQYF.

The chain combines TRBV6-5 with TRBJ1-5; a weak D match, TRBD1 (5 bases). Trimming shortened V by 0 bases and J by 5 bases, and 11 bases separated the two germline ends. In germline, CDR1 is MNHEY, CDR2 SVGAGI. This CDR3 is built from 15 residues. The CDR3 spells CASSYSMSGYQPQHF. The DNA for the CDR3 is TGTGCCAGCAGTTACTCGATGTCAGGGTATCAGCCCCAGCATTTT.

This rearrangement joins TRBV5-1 to TRBJ2-2; no clear D. Per the germline V gene, CDR1 is SGHRS and CDR2 is YFSETQ. CDR3 length equals 14 residues. V was pared by 2 bases and J by 5 bases, with 10 bases between. The DNA of the CDR3 is TGCGCCAGCAGCTTAGGCCTCCAGACCGGGGAGCTGTTTTTT. Its protein is CASSLGLQTGELFF.

This clonotype was seen at least ten times. V usage is TRBV20-1 and J usage is TRBJ2-1, with TRBD2 matching 9 bases. The CDR3 is 14 amino acids. J was trimmed by 9 bases and V by 6 bases; bases with no gene match: 12. In germline, CDR1 is DFQATT, CDR2 SNEGSKA (reference sequence). CDR3 amino acids: CSANRLAEGAEQFF. The CDR3 coding sequence is TGCAGTGCCAACCGACTAGCGGAGGGGGCTGAGCAGTTCTTC.

This clonotype was detected many times. This sequence joins TRBV7-2 and TRBJ1-1; a possible D gene is TRBD1 (6 bases). In germline, CDR1 is SGHTA, CDR2 FQGNSA. V lost 6 bases and J 0 bases, leaving 14 bases between the germline ends. The CDR3 has 15 residues. The CDR3 region is CASRSPQGMNTEAFF. In DNA, the CDR3 is TGTGCCAGCAGGAGTCCACAGGGAATGAACACTGAAGCTTTCTTT.

There are a few counts of this clonotype. The chain is built from TRBV9 and TRBJ2-2, with 7 bases matching TRBD1. The CDR3 length is 15 residues. Trimming at V came to 1 base and at J to 7 bases, leaving 7 bases not matched to a gene. Germline lookup yields CDR1 SGDLS and CDR2 YYNGEE. CDR3 protein: CASSVRSGGFGELFF. Written as DNA, the CDR3 is TGTGCCAGCAGCGTAAGGTCAGGGGGATTCGGGGAGCTGTTTTTT.

This clonotype was seen a few times. The rearrangement uses TRBV7-8 and TRBJ2-3; TRBD1 is a possible D gene (6 bases). The CDR3 is 13 residues long. The germline CDR1 and CDR2 sequences are SGHVS and FQNEAQ. V lost 7 bases to trimming and J lost 3 bases, with 11 bases between them. The CDR3 bases are TGTGCCAGCATGATCCAGGGGACAGATACGCAGTATTTT. Amino acids: CASMIQGTDTQYF.

The chain is built from TRBV6-1 and TRBJ1-1; the D is unclear. Germline V gives CDR1 MNHNS, CDR2 SASEGT. V lost 1 base to trimming and J lost 6 bases, with 15 bases between them. CDR3 size: 15 residues. Written as DNA, the CDR3 is TGTGCCAGCAGTGAAGGCCTGGGAAGGGCAGCTGAAGCTTTCTTT. This translates into CASSEGLGRAAEAFF.